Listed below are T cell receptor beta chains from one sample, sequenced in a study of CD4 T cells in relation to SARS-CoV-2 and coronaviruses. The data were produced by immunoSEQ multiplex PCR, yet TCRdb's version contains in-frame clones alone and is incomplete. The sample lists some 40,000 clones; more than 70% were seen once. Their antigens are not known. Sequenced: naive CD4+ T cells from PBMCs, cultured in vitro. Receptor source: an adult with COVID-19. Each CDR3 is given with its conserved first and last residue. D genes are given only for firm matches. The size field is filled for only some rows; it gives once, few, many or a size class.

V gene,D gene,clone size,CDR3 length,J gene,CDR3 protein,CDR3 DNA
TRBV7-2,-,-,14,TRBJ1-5,CASSFGQGNQPQHF,TGTGCCAGCAGCTTCGGCCAGGGGAATCAGCCCCAGCATTTT
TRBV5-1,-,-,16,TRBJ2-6,CASSLGAASGANVLTF,TGCGCCAGCAGCTTGGGTGCGGCCTCTGGGGCCAACGTCCTGACTTTC
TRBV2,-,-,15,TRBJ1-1,CASRLTTASGTEAFF,TGTGCCAGCAGGCTCACGACAGCCTCGGGAACTGAAGCTTTCTTT
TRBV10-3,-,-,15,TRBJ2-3,CAISQRAAHTDTQYF,TGTGCCATCAGCCAGAGAGCAGCGCACACAGATACGCAGTATTTT
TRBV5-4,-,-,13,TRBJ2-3,CASSSLSKDTQYF,TGTGCCAGCAGCTCCCTTAGCAAAGATACGCAGTATTTT
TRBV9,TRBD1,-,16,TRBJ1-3,CASSAYRGMPGNTIYF,TGTGCCAGCAGCGCGTACAGGGGGATGCCTGGAAACACCATATATTTT
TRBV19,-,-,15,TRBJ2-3,CASSIGGHSTDTQYF,TGTGCCAGTAGTATAGGGGGACATAGCACAGATACGCAGTATTTT
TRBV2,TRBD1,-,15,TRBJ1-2,CASSGTGNSNYGYTF,TGTGCCAGCAGTGGGACAGGGAACTCTAACTATGGCTACACCTTC
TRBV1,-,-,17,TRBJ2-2,CTSSQRDRGFFAGELFF,TGCACCAGCAGCCAACGGGACAGGGGATTTTTTGCCGGGGAGCTGTTTTTT
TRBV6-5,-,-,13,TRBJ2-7,CASHPGNSYEQYF,TGTGCCAGCCATCCGGGGAACTCCTACGAGCAGTACTTC
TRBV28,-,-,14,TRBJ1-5,CASSVHTSNQPQHF,TGTGCCAGCAGTGTCCATACCAGCAATCAGCCCCAGCATTTT
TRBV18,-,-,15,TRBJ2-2,CASAFGGRNTGELFF,TGTGCCAGCGCTTTCGGGGGCAGAAACACCGGGGAGCTGTTTTTT
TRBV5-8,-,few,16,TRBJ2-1,CASSSGRDTSYNEQFF,TGTGCCAGCAGCTCCGGACGGGATACTTCCTACAATGAGCAGTTCTTC
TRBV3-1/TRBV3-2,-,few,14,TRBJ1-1,CASSPLHSLTEAFF,TGTGCCAGCAGCCCCCTGCACAGCCTCACTGAAGCTTTCTTT
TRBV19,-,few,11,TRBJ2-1,CASSISGEQFF,TGTGCCAGTAGTATATCCGGTGAGCAGTTCTTC
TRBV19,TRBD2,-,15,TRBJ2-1,CASSIGRASYNEQFF,TGTGCCAGTAGTATCGGGAGGGCCAGCTACAATGAGCAGTTCTTC
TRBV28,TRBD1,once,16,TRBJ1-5,CASSLYWGTGEQPQHF,TGTGCCAGCAGTTTATACTGGGGGACAGGGGAACAGCCCCAGCATTTT
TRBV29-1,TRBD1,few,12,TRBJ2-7,CSVTTGTHEQYF,TGCAGCGTCACGACAGGGACCCACGAGCAGTACTTC
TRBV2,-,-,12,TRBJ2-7,CASKAEAYEQYF,TGTGCCAGCAAAGCAGAGGCCTACGAGCAGTACTTC
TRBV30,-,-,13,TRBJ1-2,CACTPGREYGYTF,TGTGCCTGCACCCCCGGACGAGAATATGGCTACACCTTC
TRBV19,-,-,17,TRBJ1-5,CASIGPIGAFNNQPQHF,TGTGCCAGTATAGGTCCTATTGGGGCCTTTAACAATCAGCCCCAGCATTTT
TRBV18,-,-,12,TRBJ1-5,CASSTQGKPQHF,TGTGCCAGCTCAACTCAGGGCAAGCCCCAGCATTTT
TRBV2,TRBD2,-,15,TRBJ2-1,CASSDLLAAWNEQFF,TGTGCCAGCAGTGATTTACTAGCGGCATGGAATGAGCAGTTCTTC
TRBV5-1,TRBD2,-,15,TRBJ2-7,CASSLELATPYEQYF,TGCGCCAGCAGCTTGGAACTAGCGACTCCATACGAGCAGTACTTC
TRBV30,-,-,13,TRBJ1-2,CAWSVGQSYGYTF,TGTGCCTGGAGTGTAGGCCAATCCTATGGCTACACCTTC
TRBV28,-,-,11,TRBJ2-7,CASSSRYEQYF,TGTGCCAGCAGTTCTCGCTACGAGCAGTACTTC
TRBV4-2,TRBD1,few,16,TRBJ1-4,CASSQDRGQGREKLFF,TGTGCCAGCAGCCAAGATCGGGGACAGGGGAGAGAAAAACTGTTTTTT
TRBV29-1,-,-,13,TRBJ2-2,CSVKRSHTGELFF,TGCAGCGTTAAGCGGAGCCACACCGGGGAGCTGTTTTTT
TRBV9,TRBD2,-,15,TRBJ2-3,CASSVAGGPYDTQYF,TGTGCCAGCAGCGTTGCGGGAGGGCCGTACGATACGCAGTATTTT
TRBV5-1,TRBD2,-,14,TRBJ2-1,CASSGTSVGNEQFF,TGCGCCAGCAGCGGTACTAGCGTAGGCAATGAGCAGTTCTTC
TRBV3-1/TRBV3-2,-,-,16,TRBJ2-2,CASSQVYYETTGELFF,TGTGCCAGCAGCCAAGTATATTACGAGACCACCGGGGAGCTGTTTTTT